This is a list of T cell receptor beta chains from one sample in a study of beta chain features in type 1 diabetes. Sequencing used immunoSEQ multiplex PCR; TCRdb keeps in-frame clones, though not all of them. The sample lists 200,000 to 250,000 clones, around 65% occurring once. The source material was naive CD4+ T cells from blood. These receptors all come from a man aged 25 to 40 in good health. The CDR3 runs from the conserved cysteine through the conserved F or W. A D gene is named only where the DNA matches it firmly. Clone size appears in some rows only: once, few, many, or a class for an expanded clone.

CDR3 length: 14
J gene: TRBJ1-5
V gene: TRBV29-1
D gene: .
clone size: .
CDR3 protein: CSVSGGVGNQPQHF
CDR3 DNA: TGCAGCGTCTCAGGAGGCGTGGGCAATCAGCCCCAGCATTTT

CDR3 length: 13
J gene: TRBJ2-5
V gene: TRBV6-6
D gene: .
clone size: few
CDR3 protein: CASSYYRGETQYF
CDR3 DNA: TGTGCCAGCAGTTACTATCGGGGGGAGACCCAGTACTTC

CDR3 length: 15
J gene: TRBJ1-1
V gene: TRBV7-9
D gene: .
clone size: .
CDR3 protein: CAITTGGQMNTEAFF
CDR3 DNA: TGTGCCATCACGACGGGAGGACAGATGAACACTGAAGCTTTCTTT

CDR3 length: 15
J gene: TRBJ1-3
V gene: TRBV14
D gene: .
clone size: .
CDR3 protein: CASSVAGSSGNTIYF
CDR3 DNA: TGTGCCAGCAGCGTTGCAGGCTCCTCTGGAAACACCATATATTTT

CDR3 length: 18
J gene: TRBJ2-3
V gene: TRBV28
D gene: TRBD2
clone size: .
CDR3 protein: CASSTSGTSGRARDTQYF
CDR3 DNA: TGTGCCAGCAGCACCTCCGGGACTAGCGGGAGGGCCCGAGATACGCAGTATTTT

CDR3 length: 14
J gene: TRBJ2-1
V gene: TRBV4-3
D gene: .
clone size: .
CDR3 protein: CASSRRGGVNEQFF
CDR3 DNA: TGCGCCAGCAGTCGTAGGGGGGGAGTCAATGAGCAGTTCTTC

CDR3 length: 13
J gene: TRBJ1-1
V gene: TRBV30
D gene: .
clone size: .
CDR3 protein: CAWSGSATTEAFF
CDR3 DNA: TGTGCCTGGAGTGGATCCGCGACCACTGAAGCTTTCTTT

CDR3 length: 15
J gene: TRBJ2-7
V gene: TRBV7-6
D gene: TRBD1
clone size: few
CDR3 protein: CASSPQTGDAYEQYF
CDR3 DNA: TGTGCCAGCAGTCCACAGACAGGGGACGCCTACGAGCAGTACTTC

CDR3 length: 17
J gene: TRBJ2-1
V gene: TRBV7-9
D gene: TRBD2
clone size: .
CDR3 protein: CASSTGPSGGTYNEQFF
CDR3 DNA: TGTGCCAGCAGCACCGGACCTAGCGGGGGGACCTACAATGAGCAGTTCTTC

CDR3 length: 16
J gene: TRBJ2-5
V gene: TRBV30
D gene: TRBD1
clone size: .
CDR3 protein: CAWSVRSDRGQETQYF
CDR3 DNA: TGTGCCTGGAGTGTACGGTCCGACAGGGGGCAAGAGACCCAGTACTTC

CDR3 length: 12
J gene: TRBJ2-3
V gene: TRBV29-1
D gene: .
clone size: .
CDR3 protein: CSVVVAGDTQYF
CDR3 DNA: TGCAGCGTTGTCGTGGCAGGAGATACGCAGTATTTT

CDR3 length: 13
J gene: TRBJ2-1
V gene: TRBV30
D gene: .
clone size: .
CDR3 protein: CAWSVIASREQFF
CDR3 DNA: TGTGCCTGGAGTGTAATAGCGTCCCGTGAGCAGTTCTTC

CDR3 length: 13
J gene: TRBJ2-3
V gene: TRBV15
D gene: .
clone size: .
CDR3 protein: CATSRTGENTQYF
CDR3 DNA: TGTGCCACCAGCAGGACTGGAGAAAATACGCAGTATTTT

CDR3 length: 15
J gene: TRBJ2-7
V gene: TRBV4-3
D gene: .
clone size: .
CDR3 protein: CASSQGYRDTYEQYF
CDR3 DNA: TGCGCCAGCAGCCAAGGTTACAGGGATACCTACGAGCAGTACTTC

CDR3 length: 13
J gene: TRBJ1-2
V gene: TRBV9
D gene: .
clone size: .
CDR3 protein: CASSAPGSGGYTF
CDR3 DNA: TGTGCCAGCAGCGCCCCAGGGTCTGGTGGCTACACCTTC

CDR3 length: 15
J gene: TRBJ2-7
V gene: TRBV27
D gene: .
clone size: .
CDR3 protein: CASSLSAGASYEQYF
CDR3 DNA: TGTGCCAGCAGTTTATCTGCAGGAGCCTCCTACGAGCAGTACTTC

CDR3 length: 12
J gene: TRBJ2-1
V gene: TRBV30
D gene: .
clone size: .
CDR3 protein: CAWRLKGDEQFF
CDR3 DNA: TGTGCCTGGCGCCTAAAGGGGGATGAGCAGTTCTTC

CDR3 length: 13
J gene: TRBJ2-7
V gene: TRBV6-5
D gene: .
clone size: .
CDR3 protein: CASGGFQAYEQYF
CDR3 DNA: TGTGCCAGCGGGGGCTTCCAGGCCTACGAGCAGTACTTC

CDR3 length: 14
J gene: TRBJ2-1
V gene: TRBV5-4
D gene: TRBD1
clone size: few
CDR3 protein: CASSPGQGSGEQFF
CDR3 DNA: TGTGCCAGCAGCCCTGGACAGGGCAGTGGTGAGCAGTTCTTC

CDR3 length: 12
J gene: TRBJ2-3
V gene: TRBV10-3
D gene: .
clone size: .
CDR3 protein: CAIGGSTDTQYF
CDR3 DNA: TGTGCCATCGGGGGGAGCACAGATACGCAGTATTTT

CDR3 length: 13
J gene: TRBJ2-3
V gene: TRBV7-2
D gene: .
clone size: .
CDR3 protein: CASSLQGPDTQYF
CDR3 DNA: TGTGCCAGCAGCTTACAGGGTCCAGATACGCAGTATTTT

CDR3 length: 15
J gene: TRBJ1-1
V gene: TRBV7-2
D gene: TRBD1
clone size: .
CDR3 protein: CASSTSDRDWTEAFF
CDR3 DNA: TGTGCCAGCAGCACCTCGGACAGGGATTGGACTGAAGCTTTCTTT

CDR3 length: 15
J gene: TRBJ2-7
V gene: TRBV18
D gene: .
clone size: .
CDR3 protein: CASSPRKGDPYEQYF
CDR3 DNA: TGTGCCAGCTCACCACGAAAAGGGGATCCCTACGAGCAGTACTTC

CDR3 length: 14
J gene: TRBJ1-5
V gene: TRBV5-6
D gene: .
clone size: .
CDR3 protein: CASSDRAFNQPQHF
CDR3 DNA: TGTGCCAGCAGCGACCGGGCCTTCAATCAGCCCCAGCATTTT

CDR3 length: 15
J gene: TRBJ2-5
V gene: TRBV28
D gene: TRBD1
clone size: .
CDR3 protein: CASSSGTGGKETQYF
CDR3 DNA: TGTGCCAGCAGTTCCGGGACAGGGGGCAAAGAGACCCAGTACTTC

CDR3 length: 13
J gene: TRBJ2-3
V gene: TRBV30
D gene: TRBD1
clone size: .
CDR3 protein: CAAARGQGDTQYF
CDR3 DNA: TGTGCTGCAGCCAGGGGGCAGGGAGATACGCAGTATTTT

CDR3 length: 15
J gene: TRBJ2-2
V gene: TRBV25-1
D gene: TRBD1
clone size: .
CDR3 protein: CASRALTGSTGELFF
CDR3 DNA: TGTGCCAGCAGGGCATTGACAGGGAGCACCGGGGAGCTGTTTTTT

CDR3 length: 12
J gene: TRBJ2-1
V gene: TRBV19
D gene: .
clone size: .
CDR3 protein: CASTRDYNEQFF
CDR3 DNA: TGTGCCAGTACCAGGGACTACAATGAGCAGTTCTTC

CDR3 length: 13
J gene: TRBJ2-5
V gene: TRBV10-3
D gene: TRBD2
clone size: .
CDR3 protein: CAVGGLAKETQYF
CDR3 DNA: TGTGCCGTCGGAGGACTAGCAAAAGAGACCCAGTACTTC

CDR3 length: 14
J gene: TRBJ2-4
V gene: TRBV13
D gene: TRBD2
clone size: few
CDR3 protein: CASSLVAGGNIQYF
CDR3 DNA: TGTGCCAGCAGCTTAGTAGCGGGAGGGAACATTCAGTACTTC

CDR3 length: 12
J gene: TRBJ1-3
V gene: TRBV30
D gene: .
clone size: .
CDR3 protein: CAWSSSGNTIYF
CDR3 DNA: TGTGCCTGGAGTTCATCTGGGAACACCATATATTTT

CDR3 length: 16
J gene: TRBJ1-5
V gene: TRBV5-6
D gene: .
clone size: .
CDR3 protein: CASSSFDSHSNQPQHF
CDR3 DNA: TGTGCCAGCAGCTCCTTCGACAGTCATAGCAATCAGCCCCAGCATTTT

CDR3 length: 16
J gene: TRBJ2-3
V gene: TRBV5-4
D gene: TRBD1
clone size: .
CDR3 protein: CASSGPGQGTPDTQYF
CDR3 DNA: TGTGCCAGCAGCGGACCGGGACAGGGGACCCCAGATACGCAGTATTTT

CDR3 length: 13
J gene: TRBJ1-2
V gene: TRBV4-1
D gene: .
clone size: .
CDR3 protein: CASSQVGDYGYTF
CDR3 DNA: TGCGCCAGCAGCCAAGTGGGGGACTATGGCTACACCTTC

CDR3 length: 18
J gene: TRBJ2-1
V gene: TRBV7-2
D gene: .
clone size: .
CDR3 protein: CASSASVAFSQAYNEQFF
CDR3 DNA: TGTGCCAGCAGCGCGTCGGTGGCGTTCAGTCAAGCCTACAATGAGCAGTTCTTC

CDR3 length: 16
J gene: TRBJ2-1
V gene: TRBV28
D gene: .
clone size: once
CDR3 protein: CASSLNLASFFNEQFF
CDR3 DNA: TGTGCCAGCAGCCTAAACCTTGCCTCGTTTTTCAATGAGCAGTTCTTC

CDR3 length: 14
J gene: TRBJ1-1
V gene: TRBV11-2
D gene: .
clone size: .
CDR3 protein: CASSSISMNTEAFF
CDR3 DNA: TGTGCCAGCAGCTCTATCTCTATGAACACTGAAGCTTTCTTT

CDR3 length: 15
J gene: TRBJ2-1
V gene: TRBV6-5
D gene: .
clone size: .
CDR3 protein: CASSYSLTDSGEQFF
CDR3 DNA: TGTGCCAGCAGTTACTCCTTGACTGACTCGGGTGAGCAGTTCTTC

CDR3 length: 11
J gene: TRBJ2-7
V gene: TRBV6-5
D gene: TRBD1
clone size: once
CDR3 protein: CASRGQGSQYF
CDR3 DNA: TGTGCCAGCAGGGGACAGGGTTCGCAGTACTTC

CDR3 length: 12
J gene: TRBJ2-5
V gene: TRBV5-1
D gene: .
clone size: .
CDR3 protein: CASSLYEETQYF
CDR3 DNA: TGCGCCAGCAGCTTGTATGAAGAGACCCAGTACTTC

CDR3 length: 16
J gene: TRBJ2-1
V gene: TRBV4-3
D gene: .
clone size: .
CDR3 protein: CASSQTTWYSYNEQFF
CDR3 DNA: TGCGCCAGCAGCCAGACTACTTGGTACTCCTACAATGAGCAGTTCTTC

CDR3 length: 19
J gene: TRBJ2-6
V gene: TRBV11-2
D gene: TRBD1
clone size: .
CDR3 protein: CASSRTGTGFSSGANVLTF
CDR3 DNA: TGTGCCAGCAGCCGTACCGGGACAGGGTTTAGCTCTGGGGCCAACGTCCTGACTTTC

CDR3 length: 12
J gene: TRBJ2-7
V gene: TRBV30
D gene: TRBD1
clone size: few
CDR3 protein: CAWKGASYEQYF
CDR3 DNA: TGTGCCTGGAAGGGGGCGTCCTACGAGCAGTACTTC

CDR3 length: 11
J gene: TRBJ2-1
V gene: TRBV7-9
D gene: .
clone size: .
CDR3 protein: CASSRGNEQFF
CDR3 DNA: TGTGCCAGCTCGAGGGGGAATGAGCAGTTCTTC

CDR3 length: 15
J gene: TRBJ2-1
V gene: TRBV5-1
D gene: TRBD1
clone size: .
CDR3 protein: CASTSSGQDYNEQFF
CDR3 DNA: TGCGCCAGCACCTCCTCGGGACAGGACTACAATGAGCAGTTCTTC

CDR3 length: 14
J gene: TRBJ2-3
V gene: TRBV11-3
D gene: TRBD2
clone size: .
CDR3 protein: CASNSGKQYDTQYF
CDR3 DNA: TGTGCCAGTAACAGCGGGAAACAGTACGATACGCAGTATTTT

CDR3 length: 15
J gene: TRBJ2-6
V gene: TRBV19
D gene: .
clone size: .
CDR3 protein: CASSIGNSGANVLTF
CDR3 DNA: TGTGCCAGTAGTATTGGGAACTCTGGGGCCAACGTCCTGACTTTC

CDR3 length: 16
J gene: TRBJ1-2
V gene: TRBV4-3
D gene: .
clone size: .
CDR3 protein: CASSQTGSRHNYGYTF
CDR3 DNA: TGCGCCAGCAGCCAAACAGGATCAAGGCATAACTATGGCTACACCTTC

CDR3 length: 14
J gene: TRBJ2-1
V gene: TRBV9
D gene: .
clone size: .
CDR3 protein: CASSVATGNNEQFF
CDR3 DNA: TGTGCCAGCAGCGTAGCTACAGGGAACAATGAGCAGTTCTTC

CDR3 length: 15
J gene: TRBJ1-6
V gene: TRBV30
D gene: TRBD1
clone size: .
CDR3 protein: CAWSPDRVVNSPLHF
CDR3 DNA: TGTGCCTGGAGCCCCGACAGGGTGGTGAATTCACCCCTCCACTTT

CDR3 length: 12
J gene: TRBJ2-1
V gene: TRBV30
D gene: .
clone size: .
CDR3 protein: CAWKGVGNEQFF
CDR3 DNA: TGTGCCTGGAAGGGGGTTGGCAATGAGCAGTTCTTC

CDR3 length: 12
J gene: TRBJ1-1
V gene: TRBV30
D gene: .
clone size: .
CDR3 protein: CAWSRMNTEAFF
CDR3 DNA: TGTGCCTGGAGCCGAATGAACACTGAAGCTTTCTTT

CDR3 length: 14
J gene: TRBJ1-1
V gene: TRBV7-9
D gene: TRBD1
clone size: .
CDR3 protein: CASRPGTGVTEAFF
CDR3 DNA: TGTGCCAGCAGGCCCGGGACAGGGGTCACTGAAGCTTTCTTT

CDR3 length: 11
J gene: TRBJ2-5
V gene: TRBV30
D gene: .
clone size: few
CDR3 protein: CAWDNRGTQYF
CDR3 DNA: TGTGCCTGGGACAATAGGGGGACCCAGTACTTC